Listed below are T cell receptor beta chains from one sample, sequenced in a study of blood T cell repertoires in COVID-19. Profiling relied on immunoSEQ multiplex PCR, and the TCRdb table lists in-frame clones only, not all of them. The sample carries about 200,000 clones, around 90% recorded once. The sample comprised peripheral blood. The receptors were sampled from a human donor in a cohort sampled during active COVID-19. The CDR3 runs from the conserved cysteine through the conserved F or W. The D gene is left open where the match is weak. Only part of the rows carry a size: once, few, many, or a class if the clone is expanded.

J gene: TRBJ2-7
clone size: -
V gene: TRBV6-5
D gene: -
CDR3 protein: CASSYSRGNDEQYF
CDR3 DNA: TGTGCCAGCAGTTACTCCCGAGGGAACGACGAGCAGTACTTC

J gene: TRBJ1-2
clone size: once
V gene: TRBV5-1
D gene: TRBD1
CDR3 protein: CASRGGGPDYGYTF
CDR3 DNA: TGCGCCAGCAGAGGAGGGGGCCCGGACTATGGCTACACCTTC

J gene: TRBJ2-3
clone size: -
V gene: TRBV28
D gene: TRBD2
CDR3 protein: CASSLNPGGGTDTQYF
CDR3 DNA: TGTGCCAGCAGTTTAAATCCGGGAGGGGGGACAGATACGCAGTATTTT

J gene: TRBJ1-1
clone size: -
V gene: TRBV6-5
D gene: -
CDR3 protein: CASSYSRTLNTEAFF
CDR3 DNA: TGTGCCAGCAGTTACTCCCGGACATTGAACACTGAAGCTTTCTTT

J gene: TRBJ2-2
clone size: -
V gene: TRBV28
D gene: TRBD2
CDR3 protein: CASSFVPGPTLRRENKDTGELFF
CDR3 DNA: TGTGCCAGCAGTTTTGTCCCCGGGCCGACGTTACGGCGGGAGAATAAGGACACCGGGGAGCTGTTTTTT

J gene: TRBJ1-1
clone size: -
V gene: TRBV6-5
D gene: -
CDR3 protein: CASSYSYQGNTEAFF
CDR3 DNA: TGTGCCAGCAGTTACTCGTACCAGGGGAACACTGAAGCTTTCTTT

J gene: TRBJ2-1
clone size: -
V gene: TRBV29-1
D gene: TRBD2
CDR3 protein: CSVEATSGGVYNEQFF
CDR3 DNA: TGCAGCGTTGAAGCTACTAGCGGGGGGGTCTACAATGAGCAGTTCTTC

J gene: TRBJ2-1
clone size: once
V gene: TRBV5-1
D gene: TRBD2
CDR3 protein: CASSPGGAGGLDEQFF
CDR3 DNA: TGCGCCAGCAGCCCGGGCGGGGCGGGAGGGCTGGATGAGCAGTTCTTC

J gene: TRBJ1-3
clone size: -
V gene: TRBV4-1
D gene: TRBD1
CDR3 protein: CASSQGTGMILGGNTIYF
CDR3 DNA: TGCGCCAGCAGCCAAGGGACAGGGATGATTCTCGGTGGAAACACCATATATTTT

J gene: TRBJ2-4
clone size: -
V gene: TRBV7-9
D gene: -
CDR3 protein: CASSLGAGLAKNIQYF
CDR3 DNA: TGTGCCAGCAGCTTAGGGGCAGGGCTAGCCAAAAACATTCAGTACTTC

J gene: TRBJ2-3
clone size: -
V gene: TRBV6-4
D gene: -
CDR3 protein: CASSDSSGTSTDTQYF
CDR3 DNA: TGTGCCAGCAGTGACTCAAGCGGTACAAGCACAGATACGCAGTATTTT

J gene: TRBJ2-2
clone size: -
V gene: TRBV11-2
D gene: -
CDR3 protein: CASSLNRLPNTGELFF
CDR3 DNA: TGTGCCAGCAGCTTAAACAGATTACCGAACACCGGGGAGCTGTTTTTT

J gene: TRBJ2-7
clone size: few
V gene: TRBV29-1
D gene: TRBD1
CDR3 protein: CSVVWQGVYEQYF
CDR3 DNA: TGCAGCGTTGTTTGGCAGGGGGTTTATGAGCAGTACTTC

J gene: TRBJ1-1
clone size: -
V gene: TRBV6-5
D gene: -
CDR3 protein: CASSYRQWNTEAFF
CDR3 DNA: TGTGCCAGCAGTTACAGACAGTGGAACACTGAAGCTTTCTTT

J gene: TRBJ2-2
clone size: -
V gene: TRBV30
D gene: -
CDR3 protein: CACSGGGELFF
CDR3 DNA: TGTGCCTGCTCAGGAGGCGGGGAGCTGTTTTTT

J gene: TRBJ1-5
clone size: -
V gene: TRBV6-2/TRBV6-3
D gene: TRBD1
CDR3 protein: CASSHRDRLEGQPQHF
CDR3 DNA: TGTGCCAGCAGCCACCGGGACAGACTAGAAGGTCAGCCCCAGCATTTT

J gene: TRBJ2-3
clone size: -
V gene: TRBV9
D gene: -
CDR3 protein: CASSVRADTQYF
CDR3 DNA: TGTGCCAGCAGCGTACGGGCAGATACGCAGTATTTT

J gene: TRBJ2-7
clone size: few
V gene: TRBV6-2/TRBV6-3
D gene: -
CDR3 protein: CASSSRQTYEQYF
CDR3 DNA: TGTGCCAGCAGTTCTAGACAGACCTACGAGCAGTACTTC

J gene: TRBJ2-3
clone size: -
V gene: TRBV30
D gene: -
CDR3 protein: CAWSVRVRTSTDTQYF
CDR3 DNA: TGTGCCTGGAGTGTACGCGTCCGAACTAGCACAGATACGCAGTATTTT

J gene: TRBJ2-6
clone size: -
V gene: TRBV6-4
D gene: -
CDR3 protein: CASSQGSGANVLTF
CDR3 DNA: TGTGCCAGCAGTCAGGGCTCTGGGGCCAACGTCCTGACTTTC

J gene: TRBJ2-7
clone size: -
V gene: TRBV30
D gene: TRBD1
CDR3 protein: CAWSAGTGSYEQYF
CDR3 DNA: TGTGCCTGGAGTGCCGGGACAGGGTCCTACGAGCAGTACTTC

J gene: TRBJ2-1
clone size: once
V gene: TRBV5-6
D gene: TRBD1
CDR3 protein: CASSPGTDPRNEQFF
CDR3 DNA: TGTGCCAGCAGCCCAGGGACAGACCCTCGCAATGAGCAGTTCTTC

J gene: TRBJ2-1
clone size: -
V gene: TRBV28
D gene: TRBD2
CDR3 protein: CASSSWGLAGALNEQFF
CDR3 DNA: TGTGCCAGCAGTTCATGGGGACTAGCGGGAGCCCTCAATGAGCAGTTCTTC

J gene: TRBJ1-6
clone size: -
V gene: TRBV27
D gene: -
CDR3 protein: CAPEAEGNSPLHF
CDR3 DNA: TGTGCCCCCGAGGCAGAAGGTAATTCACCCCTCCACTTT

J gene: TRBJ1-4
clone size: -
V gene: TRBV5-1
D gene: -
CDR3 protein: CASSLAADKKLFF
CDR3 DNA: TGCGCCAGCAGCTTGGCAGCCGACAAAAAACTGTTTTTT

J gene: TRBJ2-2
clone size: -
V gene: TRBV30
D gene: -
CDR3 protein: CAWAPGSANTGELFF
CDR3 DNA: TGTGCCTGGGCGCCGGGGTCCGCGAACACCGGGGAGCTGTTTTTT

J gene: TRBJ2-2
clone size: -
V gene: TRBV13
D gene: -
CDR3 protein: CASSFTGGGRTGELFF
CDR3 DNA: TGTGCCAGCAGCTTTACTGGAGGGGGCCGGACCGGGGAGCTGTTTTTT

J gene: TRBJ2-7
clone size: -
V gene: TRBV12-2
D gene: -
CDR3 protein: CASRPQGNEQYF
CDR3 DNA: TGTGCAAGTCGCCCACAGGGAAACGAGCAGTACTTC

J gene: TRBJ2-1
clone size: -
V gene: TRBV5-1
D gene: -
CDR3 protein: CASSLPSVLYNEQFF
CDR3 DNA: TGCGCCAGCAGCTTGCCTAGCGTTCTGTACAATGAGCAGTTCTTC

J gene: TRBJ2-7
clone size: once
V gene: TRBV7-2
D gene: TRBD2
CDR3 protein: CASSRGRATSYEQYF
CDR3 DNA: TGTGCCAGCAGCCGGGGGAGGGCGACTTCCTACGAGCAGTACTTC

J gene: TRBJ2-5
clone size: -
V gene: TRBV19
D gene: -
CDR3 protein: CASSIGLPKGETQYF
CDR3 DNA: TGTGCCAGTAGTATAGGCCTACCTAAGGGGGAGACCCAGTACTTC

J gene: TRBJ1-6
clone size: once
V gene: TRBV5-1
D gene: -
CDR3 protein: CASSTFIRQRNNSPLHF
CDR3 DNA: TGCGCCAGCAGCACATTTATAAGACAGAGAAATAATTCACCCCTCCACTTT

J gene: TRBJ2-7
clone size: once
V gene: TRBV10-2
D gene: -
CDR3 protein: CASSEPNRKIAFYEQYF
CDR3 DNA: TGCGCCAGCAGTGAGCCCAACAGGAAAATAGCTTTCTACGAGCAGTACTTC

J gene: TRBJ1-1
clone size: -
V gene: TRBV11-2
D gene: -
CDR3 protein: CASSLDAKGPGTEAFF
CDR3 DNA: TGTGCCAGCAGCTTAGATGCCAAGGGCCCAGGGACTGAAGCTTTCTTT